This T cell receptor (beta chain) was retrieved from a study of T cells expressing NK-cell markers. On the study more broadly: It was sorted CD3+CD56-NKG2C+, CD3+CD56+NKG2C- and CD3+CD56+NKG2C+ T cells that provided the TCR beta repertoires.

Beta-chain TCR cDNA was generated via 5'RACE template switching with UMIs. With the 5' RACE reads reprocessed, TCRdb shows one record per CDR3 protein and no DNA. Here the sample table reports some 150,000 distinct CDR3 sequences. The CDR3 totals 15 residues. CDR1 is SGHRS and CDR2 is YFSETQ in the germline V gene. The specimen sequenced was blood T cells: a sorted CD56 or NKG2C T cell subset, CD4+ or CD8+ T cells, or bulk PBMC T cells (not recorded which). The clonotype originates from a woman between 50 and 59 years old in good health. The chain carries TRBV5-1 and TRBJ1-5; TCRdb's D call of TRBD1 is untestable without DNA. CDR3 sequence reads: CASSPQGGSNQPQHF.